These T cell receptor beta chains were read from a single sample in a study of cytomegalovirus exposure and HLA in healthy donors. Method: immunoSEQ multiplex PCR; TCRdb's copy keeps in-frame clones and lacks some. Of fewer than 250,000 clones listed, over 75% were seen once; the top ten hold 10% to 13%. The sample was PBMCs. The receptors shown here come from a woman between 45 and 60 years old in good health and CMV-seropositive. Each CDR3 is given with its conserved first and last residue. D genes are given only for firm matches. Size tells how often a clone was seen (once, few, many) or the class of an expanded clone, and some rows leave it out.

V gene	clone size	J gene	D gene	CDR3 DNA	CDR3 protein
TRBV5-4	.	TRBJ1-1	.	TGTGCCAGCAGCTTGGCCCTTTATAACACTGAAGCTTTCTTT	CASSLALYNTEAFF
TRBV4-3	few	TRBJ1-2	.	TGCGCCAGCAGCCAAGGGAGGAACTATGGCTACACCTTC	CASSQGRNYGYTF
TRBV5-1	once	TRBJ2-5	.	TGCGCCAGCAGCTCGGACAGTCAATTGGAGACCCAGTACTTC	CASSSDSQLETQYF
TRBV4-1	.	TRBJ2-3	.	TGCGCCAGCAGCCGGGGACTGAGCACAGATACGCAGTATTTT	CASSRGLSTDTQYF
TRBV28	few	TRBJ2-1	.	TGTGCCAGCAGTTTTCCCGAGCGCGCCTACAATGAGCAGTTCTTC	CASSFPERAYNEQFF
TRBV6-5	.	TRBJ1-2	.	TGTGCCAGCAGTCCGCTCGGGATCCATGGCTACACCTTC	CASSPLGIHGYTF
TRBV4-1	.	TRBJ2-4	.	TGCGCCAGCAGCCAAGCCGACGGAGGTGGAGGGATTCAGTACTTC	CASSQADGGGGIQYF
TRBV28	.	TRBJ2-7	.	TGTGCCAGCAGTTCGGACAGCTCCTACGAGCAGTACTTC	CASSSDSSYEQYF
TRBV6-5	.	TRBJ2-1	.	TGTGCCAGCAGTCCCCGCTCGGGCTCCTACAATGAGCAGTTCTTC	CASSPRSGSYNEQFF
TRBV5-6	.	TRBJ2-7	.	TGTGCCAGCAGCTTGGAGCAGGAGGTCGAGCAGTACTTC	CASSLEQEVEQYF
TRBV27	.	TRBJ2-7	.	TGTGCCAGCAGGAAGCCGTATGATCCCCCCCACGAGCAGTACTTC	CASRKPYDPPHEQYF